This T cell receptor (beta chain) comes out of a study of beta chain features in type 1 diabetes. General observations from the study: Patients showed naive, central memory and Treg TCRB repertoires that appeared more similar than those of healthy donors.

With respect to this clone: What it binds is unknown.

CDR1 SQVTM and CDR2 ANQGSEA come from the germline V gene. The V and J ends lost 4 bases and 3 bases respectively, with 10 bases between them. The CDR3 has 12 amino acids. The study reverse transcribed the entire isolated RNA, so it sequenced expressed TCRB transcripts. TCRdb's table, derived via immunoSEQ multiplex PCR, lists solely in-frame clones and lacks some. The data show 350,000 to 400,000 clones, around 15% seen once. The receptor's source is a woman between 18 and 30 years old in good health. The rearrangement joins TRBV29-1 to TRBJ2-7; weak D call: TRBD2 (6 bases). Sequencing used naive CD4+ T cells from blood. The CDR3 nucleotides read TGCAGCGTTGGGGACTGGGACTACGAGCAGTACTTC. Protein product: CSVGDWDYEQYF.